Below, 17 T cell receptor beta chains from the same sample are listed, as sequenced in a study of blood T cell repertoires in COVID-19. Using immunoSEQ multiplex PCR, the repertoire was profiled, and TCRdb retains in-frame clones only, with some absent. In the table there are 200,000 to 250,000 clones, 85% to 90% of which are singletons. The sequenced sample consisted of PBMCs or T cells enriched from blood (not recorded which). All receptors come from a young man who had been exposed to COVID-19.

This clone has only a few counts. CDR3: CSVWTGLGYTF. CDR3 coding DNA: TGCAGCGTTTGGACAGGGCTTGGCTACACCTTC. The chain uses TRBV29-1 and TRBJ1-2, with 8 positions matching TRBD1. The CDR3 is made up of 11 amino acids. J lost 7 bases, V lost 5 bases, and 3 bases had no gene match. The germline gives CDR1 SQVTM, CDR2 ANQGSEA.

V and J are TRBV5-1 and TRBJ2-7; the D is unclear. Germline CDR1 SGHRS, CDR2 YFSETQ. V was trimmed by 1 base and J by 2 bases, leaving 10 bases between them. The CDR3 has 14 residues. CDR3 sequence reads: CASSLSGSTYEQYF. In nucleotides, the CDR3 is TGCGCCAGCAGCTTGAGTGGCAGTACCTACGAGCAGTACTTC. Full variable domain (rest looked up from reference TRBV5-1 and TRBJ2-7): KAGVTQTPRYLIKTRGQQVTLSCSPISGHRSVSWYQQTPGQGLQFLFEYFSETQRNKGNFPGRFSGRQFSNSRSEMNVSTLELGDSALYLCASSLSGSTYEQYFGPGTRLTVT.

This rearrangement joins TRBV5-6 to TRBJ1-2; 9 nucleotides agree with TRBD1. CDR3 size: 15 residues. With V trimmed by 5 bases and J by 0 bases, 5 bases remained unmatched. Looked up from germline, CDR1 is SGHDT and CDR2 is YYEEEE. Written as DNA, the CDR3 is TGTGCCAGCAGGGGGACAGGGAAAGCTAACTATGGCTACACCTTC. Its protein is CASRGTGKANYGYTF.

The chain links TRBV7-2 to TRBJ2-1, with TRBD2 identical over 9 bases. Trimming removed 4 bases from V and 4 bases from J; junction bases left unmatched: 5. CDR1 is SGHTA and CDR2 is FQGNSA in the germline V gene. CDR3 size: 15 residues. DNA of the CDR3: TGTGCCAGCAGCTCACTAGCGGGCGCTTACAATGAGCAGTTCTTC. It translates to CASSSLAGAYNEQFF.

This chain uses TRBV5-3 with TRBJ2-1; 7 bases map to TRBD2. TRBV5-3 carries the ORF label, with uncertain function. The CDR3 length is 16 residues. After removal of 6 bases from V and 2 bases from J, the junction contained 11 bases not matched to a gene. As DNA, the CDR3 is TGTGCCAGAAAGCCCTCTTCTAGCGGAACCTACAATGAGCAGTTCTTC. Protein: CARKPSSSGTYNEQFF.

The gene calls are TRBV7-9 and TRBJ2-6, with TRBD1 matching 9 bases. Germline V gene sequence: CDR1 SEHNR, CDR2 FQNEAQ (reference sequence). The CDR3 is made up of 19 amino acids. J lost 0 bases, V lost 6 bases, and 12 bases had no gene match. CDR3 loop: CASSARRGQGDSGANVLTF. The CDR3 DNA reads TGTGCCAGCAGTGCTAGGAGGGGACAGGGAGACTCTGGGGCCAACGTCCTGACTTTC.

This rearrangement joins TRBV10-3 to TRBJ2-3; TRBD1 might be the D (5 bases). V lost 4 bases to trimming and J lost 0 bases, with 11 bases between them. CDR3 length: 15 residues. The germline V gene encodes CDR1 ENHRY and CDR2 SYGVKD. DNA for the CDR3: TGTGCCATCAGTGCAGGGCAGTCTAGCACAGATACGCAGTATTTT. Its protein product is CAISAGQSSTDTQYF.

This chain connects TRBV19 to TRBJ1-2; D remains ambiguous. CDR1 is LNHDA and CDR2 is SQIVND in the germline V gene (reference sequence). The CDR3 is made up of 12 amino acids. V shed 5 bases and J shed 4 bases, with 8 bases lying between them. The CDR3 reads CASSLQSYGYTF. CDR3 sequence (DNA): TGTGCCAGTAGTTTACAGAGCTATGGCTACACCTTC.

The chain is built from TRBV19 and TRBJ1-4, with D maybe TRBD1 (6 bases). Germline V gene data show CDR1 as LNHDA and CDR2 as SQIVND (reference sequence). The CDR3 has 14 residues. V lost 6 bases and J lost 4, with 12 bases in between. DNA for the CDR3: TGTGCCAGTAGCCTGACAGGACGTAATGAAAAACTGTTTTTT. It yields the protein CASSLTGRNEKLFF.

This clone has only one observation. The chain employs TRBV25-1 and TRBJ2-3; 7 bases match TRBD2. Per germline, CDR1 MGHDK and CDR2 SYGVNS. After removal of 5 bases from V and 6 bases from J, the junction contained 5 bases not matched to a gene. The CDR3 sequence is 13 residues long. CDR3 nucleotide sequence: TGTGCCAGCAGTTTGACGGGGGGTGATACGCAGTATTTT. Encoded protein: CASSLTGGDTQYF.

The V call is TRBV28, the J call TRBJ1-1; no reliable D call. This CDR3 has 16 residues. The germline V and J ends were trimmed by 5 bases and 1 base, with 17 bases remaining between them. Germline lookup yields CDR1 MDHEN and CDR2 SYDVKM. CDR3 DNA: TGTGCCAGCAGTCTCCTTGCTTTTCGAGGGAACACTGAAGCTTTCTTT. Its protein product is CASSLLAFRGNTEAFF. The whole variable domain, filled in from reference TRBV28 and TRBJ1-1, reads DVKVTQSSRYLVKRTGEKVFLECVQDMDHENMFWYRQDPGLGLRLIYFSYDVKMKEKGDIPEGYSVSREKKERFSLILESASTNQTSMYLCASSLLAFRGNTEAFFGQGTRLTVV.

This clone has just one count. The chain employs TRBV2 and TRBJ1-6; the D gene is possibly TRBD1 (5 bases). Germline CDR1 SNHLY, CDR2 FYNNEI. CDR3 length: 14 residues. V lost 2 bases and J 10 bases, leaving 12 bases between the germline ends. The CDR3 reads CASSESGRESPLHF. In nucleotides, the CDR3 is TGTGCCAGCAGTGAATCGGGCAGGGAATCACCCCTCCACTTT.

This clone was detected a few times. The chain links TRBV7-9 to TRBJ2-1; possibly TRBD1 for D (5 bases). Trimming stripped 0 bases from V and 16 bases from J, with 13 bases between. The germline gives CDR1 SEHNR, CDR2 FQNEAQ (reference sequence). The CDR3 covers 12 residues. The CDR3 loop is CASSLAEGELFF. The CDR3 DNA reads TGTGCCAGCAGCTTAGCGGAAGGGGAACTATTCTTC.

V gene TRBV6-1 combines with J gene TRBJ1-2, with 9 bases identical to TRBD1. This CDR3 is built from 14 residues. CDR1 and CDR2 (germline): MNHNS, SASEGT. V shed 2 bases and J 8 bases; nucleotides not matched to a gene: 6. The CDR3 is CASSEQQGAKGYTF. As DNA, the CDR3 is TGTGCCAGCAGTGAACAACAGGGGGCGAAGGGCTACACCTTC.

The chain carries TRBV4-2 and TRBJ1-2; D call uncertain. The CDR3 has 14 amino acids. V was clipped by 1 base and J by 4 bases, with 10 bases between them. Germline V gene data show CDR1 as LGHNA and CDR2 as YNFKEQ. CDR3: CASSQGTDFYGYTF. The CDR3 nucleotides are TGTGCCAGCAGCCAAGGGACGGACTTCTATGGCTACACCTTC.

The rearrangement joins TRBV7-2 to TRBJ2-7, with D tentatively TRBD1 (5 bases). This CDR3 has 15 amino acids. Germline-derived CDR1 and CDR2 are SGHTA and FQGNSA. Trimming took 1 base from V and 2 from J, leaving 12 bases between them. Here the CDR3 reads CASSLVQSTAYEQYF. CDR3 sequence (DNA): TGTGCCAGCAGCTTAGTGCAGTCGACAGCCTACGAGCAGTACTTC.

This chain links TRBV14 with TRBJ2-3; D ambiguous. Per the germline V gene, CDR1 is SGHDN and CDR2 is FVKESK. This CDR3 contains 19 residues. The ends were cut back, 0 bases at V and 0 bases at J, with 19 bases in the middle. CDR3 sequence: CASSQDAAAAGRSTDTQYF. DNA of the CDR3: TGTGCCAGCAGCCAAGATGCCGCGGCAGCCGGCCGGAGCACAGATACGCAGTATTTT. The variable domain in full, completed from reference TRBV14 and TRBJ2-3, reads EAGVTQFPSHSVIEKGQTVTLRCDPISGHDNLYWYRRVMGKEIKFLLHFVKESKQDESGMPNNRFLAERTGGTYSTLKVQPAELEDSGVYFCASSQDAAAAGRSTDTQYFGPGTRLTVL.